This TCR beta chain was sequenced for a study of T cell responses to AZD1222 COVID-19 vaccine. Across the study: It was second doses at about 4 or about 12 weeks that were pooled. Notes on the study in general: Clonal diversity was possibly underestimated; the donors were predominantly white British and more often female. The study found vaccine-associated CD4 TCRs spanning spike, dominant at 160-218 and 743-854. Baseline testing showed seropositivity in only five to seven AZD1222 recipients.

In regard to this clone: Its specificity is unknown.

Some clones are missing from TCRdb's copy, which holds only in-frame ones; the method was immunoSEQ multiplex PCR. Here the sample spans 100,000 to 150,000 clones, 85% to 90% being singletons. Germline V gives CDR1 MNHEY, CDR2 SVGEGT. The CDR3 has 21 residues. With 5 bases removed from V and 3 bases from J, the gap between germline ends came to 32 bases. The sequence came from an adult in good health. This chain connects TRBV6-2 or TRBV6-3 to TRBJ1-5, with no clear D. The sequencing here drew on peripheral blood, taken on day 0 of AZD1222 vaccination. CDR3 amino acids: CASSPYWEGWVAHPYNQPQHF. CDR3 nucleotides: TGTGCCAGCAGTCCGTATTGGGAGGGATGGGTAGCGCACCCTTACAATCAGCCCCAGCATTTT.